This T cell receptor beta chain originates from a study of T cell repertoires in cytomegalovirus infection (dated by TCRdb to the late 2010s). A note on the overall study: The HLA type of each donor mattered for the analysis, because public TCR beta signatures pointed to carriage of CMV infection along with the matching HLA type.

The data were produced on an Illumina HiSeq 1500. Clones were called with MiXCR by TCRdb after fastp trimmed the public reads at Q25, and only in-frame beta chains were retained. Records with the same CDR3 protein are collapsed into one entry carrying the most frequent genes and DNA. The sample profile shows fewer than 550,000 distinct CDR3 sequences; approximately 30% of them were found once. Roughly 13% of the sample belongs to the ten largest clones. Here is what the overall study found, with its caveats: In both this cohort and an independent cohort of several hundred donors, the cumulative frequency of public TCR beta family members distinguished carriers of CMV infection plus the relevant HLA type. The ex vivo response was dominated by HLA-C-restricted CMV-specific TCR beta clonotypes, which also provided the single most frequent clonotype in two of eight donors.

Note on this clonotype: Its antigen remains unidentified. No base quality information exists; no much larger clone differs at one position.

The junction carries 15 bases between V and J, which are trimmed by 5 bases and 5 bases respectively. CDR1 and CDR2, per the germline V gene, are MNHNS and SASEGT. From the cysteine up to the phenylalanine, the CDR3 has a length of 14 residues. The entry retains the CDR3 DNA only, 42 bases that are in frame from base 1. The source is a human donor in good health (CMV status not recorded). Some clones in this sample may be carry-over from other donors' samples. The chain is encoded by TRBV6-1 joined to TRBJ1-1; the D gene assignment is ambiguous. Sequenced input: PBMCs. CDR3 reads: CASSPIKPWTEAFF. The DNA reads TGTGCCAGCAGTCCGATCAAGCCGTGGACTGAAGCTTTCTTT.